The TCR beta chain described here comes from a study of blood T cell repertoires in COVID-19. Study-level information: Samples of COVID-19 (acute and convalescent) were obtained from the United States, Italy and Spain. T cells, B-cell-depleted T cells, or PBMCs provided the cDNA or gDNA that served as material.

The CDR3 covers 16 residues. Germline CDR1 SQVTM, CDR2 ANQGSEA. V lost 3 bases to trimming and J lost 0 bases, with 12 bases between them. Generated by immunoSEQ multiplex PCR, the TCRdb table keeps only in-frame clones and is missing some. The sample holds 200,000 or so clones; 88% are singletons and the top ten take roughly 2.5%. The receptor was isolated from a woman aged 60 to 75 with acute or convalescent COVID-19. The source material was peripheral blood. This chain uses TRBV29-1 with TRBJ2-6; D may be TRBD1 (6 bases). The CDR3 sequence: CSVEDSSRSGANVLTF. The CDR3 nucleotides read TGCAGCGTTGAGGACAGTAGTCGCTCTGGGGCCAACGTCCTGACTTTC.